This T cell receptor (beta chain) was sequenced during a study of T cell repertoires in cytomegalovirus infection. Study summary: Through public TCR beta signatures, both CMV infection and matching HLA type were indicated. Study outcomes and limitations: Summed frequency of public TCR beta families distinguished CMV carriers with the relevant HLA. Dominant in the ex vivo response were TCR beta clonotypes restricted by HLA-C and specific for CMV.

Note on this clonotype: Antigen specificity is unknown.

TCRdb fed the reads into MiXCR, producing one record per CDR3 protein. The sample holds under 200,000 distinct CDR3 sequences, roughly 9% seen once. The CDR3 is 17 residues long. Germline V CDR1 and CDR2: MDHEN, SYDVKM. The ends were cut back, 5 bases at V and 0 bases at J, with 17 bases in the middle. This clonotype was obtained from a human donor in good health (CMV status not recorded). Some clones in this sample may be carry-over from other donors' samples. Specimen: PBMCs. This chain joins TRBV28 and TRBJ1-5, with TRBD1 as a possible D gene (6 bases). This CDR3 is CASSTPDSKYSNQPQHF. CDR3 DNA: TGTGCCAGCAGTACCCCGGACAGCAAATATAGCAATCAGCCCCAGCATTTT.